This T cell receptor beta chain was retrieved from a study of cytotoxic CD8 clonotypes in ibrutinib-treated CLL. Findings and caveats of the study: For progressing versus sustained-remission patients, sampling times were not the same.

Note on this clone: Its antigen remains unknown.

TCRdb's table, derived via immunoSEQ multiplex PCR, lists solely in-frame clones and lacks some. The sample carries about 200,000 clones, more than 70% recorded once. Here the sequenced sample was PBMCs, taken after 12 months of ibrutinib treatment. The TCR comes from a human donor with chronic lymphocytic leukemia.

The CDR3 coding sequence is TGTGCCAGCAGTCTCCTAGCGGGACTACCAGCCTACGAGCAGTACTTC. Residues: CASSLLAGLPAYEQYF. V usage is TRBV11-2 and J usage is TRBJ2-7, with 9 bases identical to TRBD2. The germline V gene has CDR1 SGHAT and CDR2 FQNNGV. V trimming: 6 bases; J trimming: 2 bases; junction bases outside the gene matches: 11. CDR3 length: 16 amino acids.